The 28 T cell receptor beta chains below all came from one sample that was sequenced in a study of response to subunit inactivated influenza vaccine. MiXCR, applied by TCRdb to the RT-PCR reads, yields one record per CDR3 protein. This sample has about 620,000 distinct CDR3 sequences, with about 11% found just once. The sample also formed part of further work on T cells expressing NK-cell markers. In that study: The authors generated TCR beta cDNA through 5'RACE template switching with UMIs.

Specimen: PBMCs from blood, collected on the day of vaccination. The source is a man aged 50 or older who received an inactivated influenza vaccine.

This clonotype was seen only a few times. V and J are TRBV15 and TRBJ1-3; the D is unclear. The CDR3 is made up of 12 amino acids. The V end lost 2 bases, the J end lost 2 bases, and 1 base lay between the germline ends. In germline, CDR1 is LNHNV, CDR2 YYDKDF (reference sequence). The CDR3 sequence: CATSRTGNTIYF. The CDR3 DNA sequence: TGTGCCACCAGCAGAACTGGAAACACCATATATTTT.

The CDR3 bases are TGTGCCAGCAGCTTAGATGGGGCTTTGAGAGGCGATGAGCAGTTCTTC. This sequence encodes CASSLDGALRGDEQFF. The V call is TRBV7-9, the J call TRBJ2-1; D possibly corresponds to TRBD1 (5 bases). Germline CDR1 reads SEHNR; CDR2 reads FQNEAQ (reference sequence). The CDR3 has 16 residues. Trimming took 1 base from V and 8 from J, leaving 18 bases between them.

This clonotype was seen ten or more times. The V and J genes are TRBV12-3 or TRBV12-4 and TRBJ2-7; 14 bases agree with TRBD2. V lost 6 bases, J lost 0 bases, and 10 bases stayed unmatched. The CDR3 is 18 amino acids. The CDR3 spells CASSPWTSGGPGSYEQYF. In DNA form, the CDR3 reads TGTGCCAGCAGCCCTTGGACTAGCGGGGGGCCCGGCTCCTACGAGCAGTACTTC.

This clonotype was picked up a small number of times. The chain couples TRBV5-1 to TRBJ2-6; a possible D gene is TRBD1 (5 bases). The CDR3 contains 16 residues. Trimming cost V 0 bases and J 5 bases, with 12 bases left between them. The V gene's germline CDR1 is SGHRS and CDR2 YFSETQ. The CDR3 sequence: CASSLGSGPRANVLTF. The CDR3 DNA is TGCGCCAGCAGCTTGGGGTCAGGGCCGAGGGCCAACGTCCTGACTTTC.

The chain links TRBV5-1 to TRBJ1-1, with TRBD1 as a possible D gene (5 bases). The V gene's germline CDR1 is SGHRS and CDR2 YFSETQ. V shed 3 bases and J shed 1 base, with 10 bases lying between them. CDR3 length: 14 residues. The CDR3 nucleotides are TGCGCCAGCAGCTACCCCGACAGGAACACTGAAGCTTTCTTT. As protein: CASSYPDRNTEAFF.

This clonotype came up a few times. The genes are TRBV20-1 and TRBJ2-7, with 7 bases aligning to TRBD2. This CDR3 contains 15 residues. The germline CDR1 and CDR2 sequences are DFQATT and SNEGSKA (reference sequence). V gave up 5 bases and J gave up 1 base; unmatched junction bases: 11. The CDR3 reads CSAGLGGGFSYEQYF. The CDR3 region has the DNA TGCAGTGCTGGGCTTGGGGGGGGGTTTTCCTACGAGCAGTACTTC.

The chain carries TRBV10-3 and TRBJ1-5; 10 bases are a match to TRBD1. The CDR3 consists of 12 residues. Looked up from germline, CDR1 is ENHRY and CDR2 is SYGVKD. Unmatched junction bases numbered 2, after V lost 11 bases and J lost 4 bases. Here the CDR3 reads CAVGQGNQPQHF. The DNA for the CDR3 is TGTGCCGTGGGACAGGGGAATCAGCCCCAGCATTTT.

The CDR3: CAISGTSIETQYF. The CDR3 DNA is TGTGCCATCAGTGGGACTAGCATAGAGACCCAGTACTTC. The V and J genes are TRBV10-3 and TRBJ2-5; 8 nucleotides match TRBD2. V dropped 4 bases and J dropped 4; count of bases not matched to a gene: 2. CDR1 and CDR2 (germline): ENHRY, SYGVKD. The CDR3 is 13 amino acids.

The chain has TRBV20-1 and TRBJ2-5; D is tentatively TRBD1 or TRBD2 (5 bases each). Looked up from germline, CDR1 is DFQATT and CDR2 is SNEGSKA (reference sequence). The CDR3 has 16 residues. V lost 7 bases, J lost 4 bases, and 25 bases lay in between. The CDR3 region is CSGIVGGSLRGETQYF. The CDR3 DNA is TGCAGTGGAATAGTTGGGGGATCCCTCCGAGGAGAGACCCAGTACTTC.

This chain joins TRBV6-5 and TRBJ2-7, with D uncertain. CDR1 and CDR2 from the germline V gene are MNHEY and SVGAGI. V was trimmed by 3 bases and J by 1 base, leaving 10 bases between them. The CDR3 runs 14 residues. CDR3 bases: TGTGCCAGCAGTTATGGTCCTCGTTCCTACGAGCAGTACTTC. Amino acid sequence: CASSYGPRSYEQYF.

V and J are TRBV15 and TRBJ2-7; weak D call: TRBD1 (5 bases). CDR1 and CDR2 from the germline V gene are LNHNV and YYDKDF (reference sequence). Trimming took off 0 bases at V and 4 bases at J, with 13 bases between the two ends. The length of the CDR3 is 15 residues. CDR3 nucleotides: TGTGCCACCAGCAGAGATCGGCAGGGATATTACGAGCAGTACTTC. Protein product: CATSRDRQGYYEQYF.

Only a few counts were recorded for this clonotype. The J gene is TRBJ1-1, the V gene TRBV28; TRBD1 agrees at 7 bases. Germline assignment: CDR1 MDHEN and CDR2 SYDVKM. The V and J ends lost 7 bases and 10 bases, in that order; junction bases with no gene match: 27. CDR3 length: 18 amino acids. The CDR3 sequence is CASTAQRRQGGRGRGAFF. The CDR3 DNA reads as TGTGCCAGCACGGCACAAAGAAGACAGGGAGGTCGTGGGAGGGGAGCTTTCTTT.

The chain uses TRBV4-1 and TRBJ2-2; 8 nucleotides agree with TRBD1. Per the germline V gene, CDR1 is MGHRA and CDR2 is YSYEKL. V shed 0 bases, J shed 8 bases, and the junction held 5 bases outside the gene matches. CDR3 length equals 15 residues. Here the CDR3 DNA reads TGCGCCAGCAGCCAAGACGGACAGGGTAAAGGGGAGCTGTTTTTT. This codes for CASSQDGQGKGELFF.

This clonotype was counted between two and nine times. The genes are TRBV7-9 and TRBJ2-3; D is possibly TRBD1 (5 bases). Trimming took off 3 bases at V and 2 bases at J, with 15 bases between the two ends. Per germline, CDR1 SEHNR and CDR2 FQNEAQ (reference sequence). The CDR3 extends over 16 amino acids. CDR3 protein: CASSFDYGRDTDTQYF. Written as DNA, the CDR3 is TGTGCCAGCAGCTTCGATTACGGCAGGGACACAGATACGCAGTATTTT. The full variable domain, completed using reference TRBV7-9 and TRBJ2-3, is DTGVSQNPRHKITKRGQNVTFRCDPISEHNRLYWYRQTLGQGPEFLTYFQNEAQLEKSRLLSDRFSAERPKGSFSTLEIQRTEQGDSAMYLCASSFDYGRDTDTQYFGPGTRLTVL.

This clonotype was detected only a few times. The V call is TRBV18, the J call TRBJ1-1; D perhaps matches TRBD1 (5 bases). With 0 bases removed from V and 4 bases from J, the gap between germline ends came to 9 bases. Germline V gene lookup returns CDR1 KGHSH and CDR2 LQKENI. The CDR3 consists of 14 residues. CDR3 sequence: CASSPPGGGTEAFF. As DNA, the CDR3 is TGTGCCAGCTCACCACCGGGGGGAGGCACTGAAGCTTTCTTT.

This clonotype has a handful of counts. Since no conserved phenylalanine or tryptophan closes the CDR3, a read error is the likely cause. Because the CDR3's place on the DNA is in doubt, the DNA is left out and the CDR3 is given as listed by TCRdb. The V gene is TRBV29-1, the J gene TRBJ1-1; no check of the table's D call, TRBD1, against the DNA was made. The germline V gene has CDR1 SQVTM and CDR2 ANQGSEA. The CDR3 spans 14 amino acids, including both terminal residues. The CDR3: CSVAEGSTPLGLSS.

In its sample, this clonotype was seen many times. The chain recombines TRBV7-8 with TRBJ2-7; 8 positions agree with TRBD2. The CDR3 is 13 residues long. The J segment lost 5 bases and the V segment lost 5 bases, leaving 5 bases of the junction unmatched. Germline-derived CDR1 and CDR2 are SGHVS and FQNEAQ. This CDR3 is CASSPGLEHEQYF. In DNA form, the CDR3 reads TGTGCCAGCAGCCCGGGACTAGAACACGAGCAGTACTTC.

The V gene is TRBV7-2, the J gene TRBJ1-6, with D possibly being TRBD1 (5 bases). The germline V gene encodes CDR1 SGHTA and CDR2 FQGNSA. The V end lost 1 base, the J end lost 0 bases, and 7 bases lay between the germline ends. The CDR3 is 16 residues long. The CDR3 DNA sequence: TGTGCCAGCAGCTTAGTTGGGGGCTCCTATAATTCACCCCTCCACTTT. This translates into CASSLVGGSYNSPLHF.

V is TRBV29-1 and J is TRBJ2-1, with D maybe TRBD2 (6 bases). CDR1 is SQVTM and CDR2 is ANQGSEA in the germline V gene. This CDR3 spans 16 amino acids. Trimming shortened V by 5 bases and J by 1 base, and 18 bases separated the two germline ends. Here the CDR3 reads CSVNPPGVRSYNEQFF. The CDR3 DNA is TGCAGCGTTAACCCCCCGGGGGTGAGGTCCTACAATGAGCAGTTCTTC.

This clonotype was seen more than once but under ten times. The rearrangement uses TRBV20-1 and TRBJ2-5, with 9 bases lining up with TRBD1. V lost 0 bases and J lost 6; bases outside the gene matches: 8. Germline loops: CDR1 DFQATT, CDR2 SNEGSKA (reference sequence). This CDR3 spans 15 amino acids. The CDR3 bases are TGCAGTGCTAGAGATGGACAGGGGTCATCAAAGACCCAGTACTTC. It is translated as CSARDGQGSSKTQYF.

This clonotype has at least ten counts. The CDR3 nucleotides are TGCGCCAGCACGGACCAACTAGCGGGATCCGATGAGCAGTTCTTC. Residues: CASTDQLAGSDEQFF. The chain carries TRBV4-3 and TRBJ2-1; TRBD2 agrees at 10 bases. CDR3 size: 15 residues. The germline CDR1 and CDR2 sequences are LGHNA and YSLEER. J gave up 8 bases and V 7 bases, and 11 bases lay outside the gene matches.

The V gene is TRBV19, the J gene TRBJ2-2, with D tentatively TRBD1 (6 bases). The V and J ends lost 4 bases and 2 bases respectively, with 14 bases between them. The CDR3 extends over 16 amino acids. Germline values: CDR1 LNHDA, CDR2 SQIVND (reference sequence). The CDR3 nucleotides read TGTGCCAGTAGTAGCGGACAGATACTAAACACCGGGGAGCTGTTTTTT. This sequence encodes CASSSGQILNTGELFF.

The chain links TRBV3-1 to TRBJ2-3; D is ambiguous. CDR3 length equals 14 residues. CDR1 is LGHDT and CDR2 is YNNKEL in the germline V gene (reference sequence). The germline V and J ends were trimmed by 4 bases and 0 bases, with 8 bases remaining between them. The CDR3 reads CASSPNPSTDTQYF. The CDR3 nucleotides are TGTGCCAGCAGCCCCAATCCAAGCACAGATACGCAGTATTTT.

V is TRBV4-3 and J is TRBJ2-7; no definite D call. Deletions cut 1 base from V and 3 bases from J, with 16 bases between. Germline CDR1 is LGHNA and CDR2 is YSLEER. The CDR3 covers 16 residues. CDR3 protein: CASSQGLVGNFYEQYF. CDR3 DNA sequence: TGCGCCAGCAGCCAAGGACTTGTAGGCAACTTCTACGAGCAGTACTTC.

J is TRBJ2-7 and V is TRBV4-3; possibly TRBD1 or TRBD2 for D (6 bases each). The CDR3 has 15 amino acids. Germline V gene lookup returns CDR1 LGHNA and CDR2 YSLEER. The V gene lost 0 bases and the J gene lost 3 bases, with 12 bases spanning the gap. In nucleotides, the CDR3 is TGCGCCAGCAGCCAAGATGTGGGGGGCTACTACGAGCAGTACTTC. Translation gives CASSQDVGGYYEQYF.

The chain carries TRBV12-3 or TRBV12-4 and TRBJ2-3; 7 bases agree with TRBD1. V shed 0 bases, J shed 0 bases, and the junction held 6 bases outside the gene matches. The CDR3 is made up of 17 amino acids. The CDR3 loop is CASSLALGTASTDTQYF. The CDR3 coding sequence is TGTGCCAGCAGTTTAGCGCTAGGGACAGCTAGCACAGATACGCAGTATTTT.

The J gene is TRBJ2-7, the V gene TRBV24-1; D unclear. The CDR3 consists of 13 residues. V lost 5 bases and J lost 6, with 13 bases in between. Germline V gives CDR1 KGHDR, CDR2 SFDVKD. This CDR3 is CATSAWGQGEQYF. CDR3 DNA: TGTGCCACCAGTGCCTGGGGTCAAGGCGAGCAGTACTTC.

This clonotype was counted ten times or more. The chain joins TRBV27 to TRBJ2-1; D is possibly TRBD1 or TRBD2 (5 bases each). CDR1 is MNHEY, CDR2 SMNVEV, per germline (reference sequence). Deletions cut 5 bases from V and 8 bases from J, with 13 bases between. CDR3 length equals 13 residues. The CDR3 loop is CASSPWGGYEQFF. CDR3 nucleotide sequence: TGTGCCAGCAGTCCTTGGGGCGGGTATGAGCAGTTCTTC.